These 19 T cell receptor beta chains originate from one sample sequenced in a study of blood T cell repertoires in COVID-19. Measured with immunoSEQ multiplex PCR; TCRdb has only the in-frame clones, and not every one. The data contain 250,000 or so clones, around 89% of them seen just once; the ten biggest clones take up over 4%. Sequencing was performed on PBMCs or T cells enriched from blood (not recorded which). The receptor source for this set is a woman in her 30s with acute COVID-19.

The J gene is TRBJ2-7, the V gene TRBV6-5; 10 bases map to TRBD2. V lost 10 bases to trimming and J lost 3 bases; unmatched junction nucleotides: 3. The CDR3 runs 12 residues. CDR1 MNHEY and CDR2 SVGAGI come from the germline V gene. The CDR3 loop reads CATSGGNYEQYF. CDR3 DNA sequence: TGTGCCACTAGCGGGGGAAACTACGAGCAGTACTTC.

V and J are TRBV11-2 and TRBJ2-1, with a tentative D call TRBD2 (5 bases). Germline assignment: CDR1 SGHAT and CDR2 FQNNGV. The CDR3 sequence is 13 residues long. Between the trimmed V and J ends, which lost 3 bases and 4 bases, there was a span of 7 bases. Here the CDR3 reads CASSFWTYNEQFF. Here the CDR3 DNA reads TGTGCCAGCAGCTTTTGGACTTACAATGAGCAGTTCTTC.

The chain uses TRBV4-1 and TRBJ2-1; tentative D call: TRBD2 (5 bases). Trimming shortened V by 0 bases and J by 6 bases, and 9 bases separated the two germline ends. The CDR3 totals 14 residues. Per germline, CDR1 MGHRA and CDR2 YSYEKL. As DNA, the CDR3 is TGCGCCAGCAGCCAAGATACTAGGGCCAATGAGCAGTTCTTC. Amino acid sequence: CASSQDTRANEQFF.

The gene calls are TRBV24-1 and TRBJ2-7; 9 bases map to TRBD1. CDR3 length equals 15 residues. Germline assignment: CDR1 KGHDR and CDR2 SFDVKD. J lost 5 bases, V lost 4 bases, and 8 bases had no gene match. CDR3 DNA: TGTGCCACCAGTGACCCCGCGCGGACAGGGGACGAGCAGTACTTC. Its protein product is CATSDPARTGDEQYF.

The sample holds one count of this clone. This chain uses TRBV10-3 with TRBJ2-2; 14 bases are a match to TRBD2. CDR3 length: 16 residues. V trimming: 3 bases; J trimming: 6 bases; junction bases outside the gene matches: 3. Germline V gives CDR1 ENHRY, CDR2 SYGVKD. Here the CDR3 reads CAISEGLAGGAGELFF. DNA of the CDR3: TGTGCCATCAGTGAAGGACTAGCGGGAGGCGCCGGGGAGCTGTTTTTT.

The chain is built from TRBV19 and TRBJ2-2; 14 nucleotides align to TRBD2. Losses at the gene ends were 4 bases for V and 3 bases for J; bases not matched to a gene: 10. This CDR3 spans 19 amino acids. The V gene's germline CDR1 is LNHDA and CDR2 SQIVND (reference sequence). Written as DNA, the CDR3 is TGTGCCAGTAGTACGGCGACTAGCGGGAGGGCCCGGGACACCGGGGAGCTGTTTTTT. Translated, it gives CASSTATSGRARDTGELFF.

The chain employs TRBV14 and TRBJ2-5; possibly TRBD2 for D (6 bases). The CDR3 has 16 amino acids. CDR1 is SGHDN, CDR2 FVKESK, per germline. V was trimmed by 0 bases and J by 4 bases, leaving 15 bases between them. The CDR3 DNA is TGTGCCAGCAGCCAAGAGGGACTCTACTGGCCAGAGACCCAGTACTTC. This gives the protein CASSQEGLYWPETQYF.

This clone occurred once. V and J are TRBV7-2 and TRBJ2-2, with D possibly matching TRBD2 (6 bases). Germline loops: CDR1 SGHTA, CDR2 FQGNSA. The CDR3 covers 16 residues. V shed 8 bases and J shed 4 bases, with 20 bases lying between them. Here the CDR3 DNA reads TGTGCCAGCTCTCCCCGGACTAACGTACCCACCGGGGAGCTGTTTTTT. The encoded protein is CASSPRTNVPTGELFF.

A single count supports this clone. The V gene is TRBV9, the J gene TRBJ1-1; TRBD1 matches at 7 bases. Looked up from germline, CDR1 is SGDLS and CDR2 is YYNGEE. With 3 bases clipped from V and 0 bases from J, the junction kept 5 bases outside the gene matches. There are 15 residues in the CDR3. CDR3 sequence (DNA): TGTGCCAGCAGCGCCCAGGGACAGCTGAACACTGAAGCTTTCTTT. It specifies CASSAQGQLNTEAFF.

This chain links TRBV28 with TRBJ2-1; tentative D call: TRBD2 (5 bases). The ends were cut back, 10 bases at V and 6 bases at J, with 25 bases in the middle. This CDR3 is 16 amino acids long. From germline, CDR1 is MDHEN and CDR2 SYDVKM. CDR3 amino acids: CATNAISDPTLNEQFF. In DNA, the CDR3 is TGTGCCACCAATGCGATTAGCGACCCAACACTCAATGAGCAGTTCTTC.

Points on this clone: The sample contains more than one DNA sequence encoding this CDR3. The rearrangement uses TRBV20-1 and TRBJ2-7; D ambiguous. CDR3 size: 11 residues. Germline-derived CDR1 and CDR2 are DFQATT and SNEGSKA (reference sequence). V was pared by 5 bases and J by 2 bases, with 7 bases between. CDR3 in amino acids: CSASDTYEQYF. CDR3 coding DNA: TGCAGTGCTTCTGACACCTACGAGCAGTACTTC.

This chain uses TRBV10-3 with TRBJ1-6, with a weak D call TRBD1 (6 bases). The CDR3 has 18 amino acids. Trimming removed 0 bases at V and 0 bases at J, with 12 bases between. CDR1 is ENHRY, CDR2 SYGVKD, per germline. The CDR3 loop reads CAISESSRTDSYNSPLHF. The CDR3 DNA reads as TGTGCCATCAGTGAGTCGAGCCGGACAGACTCCTATAATTCACCCCTCCACTTT.

This rearrangement joins TRBV27 to TRBJ2-7; TRBD2 aligns across 10 bases. The CDR3 has 16 residues. From germline, CDR1 is MNHEY and CDR2 SMNVEV (reference sequence). J lost 2 bases, V lost 0 bases, and 4 bases had no gene match. This chain's CDR3 is CASSLSASGSPYEQYF. The CDR3 nucleotides read TGTGCCAGCAGTTTATCCGCTAGCGGGAGCCCCTACGAGCAGTACTTC.

The rearrangement uses TRBV5-4 and TRBJ2-2; perhaps TRBD2 as D (5 bases). The CDR3 loop spans 17 amino acids. From germline, CDR1 is SGHNT and CDR2 YYREEE (reference sequence). V shed 4 bases and J shed 5 bases, with 21 bases lying between them. The CDR3 DNA follows: TGTGCCAGCAGCATAACAGAGGTCCAGTGGAGGACCGGGGAGCTGTTTTTT. Translation gives CASSITEVQWRTGELFF.

The chain uses TRBV9 and TRBJ2-2; 9 nucleotides line up with TRBD1. This CDR3 has 16 amino acids. Per the germline V gene, CDR1 is SGDLS and CDR2 is YYNGEE. V lost 4 bases, J lost 5 bases, and 9 bases stayed unmatched. In nucleotides, the CDR3 is TGTGCCAGCAGCCCCTGGGACAGGGCGAGGACCGGGGAGCTGTTTTTT. It specifies CASSPWDRARTGELFF. Complete variable domain (other parts from reference TRBV9 and TRBJ2-2): DSGVTQTPKHLITATGQRVTLRCSPRSGDLSVYWYQQSLDQGLQFLIQYYNGEERAKGNILERFSAQQFPDLHSELNLSSLELGDSALYFCASSPWDRARTGELFFGEGSRLTVL.

The chain carries TRBV10-1 and TRBJ1-1, with a tentative D call TRBD1 (5 bases). The V end was cut by 0 bases, the J end by 11 bases, with 13 bases between. The CDR3 runs to 13 residues. Germline V gene lookup returns CDR1 WNHNN and CDR2 SYGVQD (reference sequence). The CDR3 region is CASSESAGGNAFF. The CDR3 DNA follows: TGCGCCAGCAGTGAGTCCGCGGGGGGTAATGCTTTCTTT.

J is TRBJ2-5 and V is TRBV4-1; a possible D gene is TRBD2 (5 bases). Per germline, CDR1 MGHRA and CDR2 YSYEKL. The length of the CDR3 is 16 residues. V lost 1 base, J lost 5 bases, and 17 bases lay in between. The CDR3 protein is CASSQGPAEVRETQYF. The DNA of the CDR3 is TGCGCCAGCAGCCAAGGTCCAGCGGAGGTTAGGGAGACCCAGTACTTC.

The V and J genes are TRBV29-1 and TRBJ2-1, with a weak D call TRBD2 (6 bases). CDR1 is SQVTM, CDR2 ANQGSEA, per germline. The germline V and J ends were trimmed by 5 bases and 2 bases, with 13 bases remaining between them. The CDR3 covers 14 residues. CDR3 DNA: TGCAGCGTTTCGATTAGCGGCGCCTACAATGAGCAGTTCTTC. Translation: CSVSISGAYNEQFF.

CDR3 DNA: TGTGCCAGCAGCGAAGCCGGGAGCCTGGGGTATGGCTACACCTTC. Translating it yields CASSEAGSLGYGYTF. This rearrangement joins TRBV7-9 to TRBJ1-2, with D uncertain. The CDR3 loop spans 15 amino acids. The germline CDR1 and CDR2 sequences are SEHNR and FQNEAQ (reference sequence). V was cut by 5 bases and J by 5 bases, with 18 bases left in between.